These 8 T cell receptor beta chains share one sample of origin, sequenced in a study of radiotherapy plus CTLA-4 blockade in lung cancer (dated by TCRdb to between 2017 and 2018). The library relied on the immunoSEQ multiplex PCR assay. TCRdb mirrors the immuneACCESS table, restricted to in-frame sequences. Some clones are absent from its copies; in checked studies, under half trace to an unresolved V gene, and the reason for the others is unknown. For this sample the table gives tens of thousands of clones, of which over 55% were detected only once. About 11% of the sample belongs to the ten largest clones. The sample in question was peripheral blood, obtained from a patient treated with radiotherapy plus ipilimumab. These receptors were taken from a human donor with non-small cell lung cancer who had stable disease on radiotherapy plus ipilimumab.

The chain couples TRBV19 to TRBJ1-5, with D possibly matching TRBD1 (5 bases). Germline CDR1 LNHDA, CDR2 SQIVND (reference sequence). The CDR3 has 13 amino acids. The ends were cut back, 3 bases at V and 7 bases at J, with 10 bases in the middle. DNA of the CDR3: TGTGCCAGTAGTATGGGGGGGAGGCAGCCCCAGCATTTT. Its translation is CASSMGGRQPQHF.

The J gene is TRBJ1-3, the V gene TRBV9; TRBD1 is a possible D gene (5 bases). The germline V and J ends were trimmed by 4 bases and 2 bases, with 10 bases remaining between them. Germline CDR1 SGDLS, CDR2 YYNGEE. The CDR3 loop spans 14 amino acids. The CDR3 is CASSLGGAGNTIYF. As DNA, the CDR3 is TGTGCCAGCAGCCTGGGGGGGGCTGGAAACACCATATATTTT.

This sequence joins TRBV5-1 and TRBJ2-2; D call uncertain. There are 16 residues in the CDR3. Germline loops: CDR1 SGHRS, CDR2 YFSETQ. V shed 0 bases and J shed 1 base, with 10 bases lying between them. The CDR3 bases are TGCGCCAGCAGCTTGGGAGGTACGGAGAACACCGGGGAGCTGTTTTTT. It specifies CASSLGGTENTGELFF.

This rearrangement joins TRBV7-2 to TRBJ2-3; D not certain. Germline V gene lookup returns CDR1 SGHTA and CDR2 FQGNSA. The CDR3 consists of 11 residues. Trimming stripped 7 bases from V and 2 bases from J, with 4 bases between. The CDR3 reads CASTSTDTQYF. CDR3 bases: TGTGCCAGCACATCCACAGATACGCAGTATTTT.

CDR3 protein: CASSEQGQNTEAFF. In DNA, the CDR3 is TGTGCCAGCAGTGAGCAGGGGCAGAACACTGAAGCTTTCTTT. The chain joins TRBV2 to TRBJ1-1; tentative D call: TRBD1 (6 bases). V was shortened by 3 bases and J by 1 base, with 9 bases between the two germline ends. The CDR3 is 14 amino acids. Looked up from germline, CDR1 is SNHLY and CDR2 is FYNNEI.

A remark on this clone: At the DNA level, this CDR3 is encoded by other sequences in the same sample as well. The CDR3 sequence: CASSELNSNNQPQHF. In DNA, the CDR3 is TGTGCCAGCAGTGAACTTAACAGCAACAATCAGCCCCAGCATTTT. The V and J genes are TRBV2 and TRBJ1-5; D gene ambiguous. CDR1 and CDR2 (germline): SNHLY, FYNNEI. V lost 2 bases to trimming and J lost 3 bases, with 11 bases between them. The CDR3 is 15 amino acids.

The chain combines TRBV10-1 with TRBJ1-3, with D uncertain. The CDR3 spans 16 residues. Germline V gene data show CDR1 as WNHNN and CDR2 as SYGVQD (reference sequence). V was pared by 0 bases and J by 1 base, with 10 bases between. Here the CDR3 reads CASSESGAGSGNTIYF. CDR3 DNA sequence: TGCGCCAGCAGTGAGTCTGGAGCCGGGTCTGGAAACACCATATATTTT.

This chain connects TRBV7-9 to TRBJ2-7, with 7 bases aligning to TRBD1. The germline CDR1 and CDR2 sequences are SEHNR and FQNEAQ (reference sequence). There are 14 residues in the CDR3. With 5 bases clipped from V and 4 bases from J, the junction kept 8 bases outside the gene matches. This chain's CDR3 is CASSLNRGRYEQYF. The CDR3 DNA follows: TGTGCCAGCAGCCTAAACAGGGGACGTTACGAGCAGTACTTC.